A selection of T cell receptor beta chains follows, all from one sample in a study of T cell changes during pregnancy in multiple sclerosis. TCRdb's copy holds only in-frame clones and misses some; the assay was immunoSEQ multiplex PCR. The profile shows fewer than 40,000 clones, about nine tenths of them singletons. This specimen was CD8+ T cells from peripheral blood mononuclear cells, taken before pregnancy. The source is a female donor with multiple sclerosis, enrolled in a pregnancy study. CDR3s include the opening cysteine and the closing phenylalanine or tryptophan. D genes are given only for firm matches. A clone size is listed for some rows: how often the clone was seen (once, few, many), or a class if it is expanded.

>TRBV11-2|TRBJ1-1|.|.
TGTGCCAGCAGCTTTCAGAACACTGAAGCTTTCTTT
CASSFQNTEAFF
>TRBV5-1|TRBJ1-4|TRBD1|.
TGCGCCAGCAGCTTCACCGGGACAGCTCATGAAAAACTGTTTTTT
CASSFTGTAHEKLFF
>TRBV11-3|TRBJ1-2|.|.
TGTGCCAGCAGCTTATTAGCCGGAACGGGCTACACCTTC
CASSLLAGTGYTF
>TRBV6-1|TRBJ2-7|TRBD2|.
TGTGCCAGCAGATCCGGGACTAGTGTATTCTACGAGCAGTACTTC
CASRSGTSVFYEQYF
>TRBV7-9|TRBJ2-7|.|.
TGTGCCAGCAGCTTAAATAGTTACGAGCAGTACTTC
CASSLNSYEQYF
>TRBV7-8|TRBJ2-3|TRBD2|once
TGTGCCAGCAGCTCTCGAGCGGGAGGGCCGTCCCTCCTATTCGCCACAGATACGCAGTATTTT
CASSSRAGGPSLLFATDTQYF
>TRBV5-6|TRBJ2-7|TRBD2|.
TGTGCCAGCAGCTTGTTGTCCGGGAGGTCCTACGAGCAGTACTTC
CASSLLSGRSYEQYF
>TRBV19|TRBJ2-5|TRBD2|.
TGTGCCAGTAGCCCCGAGCGGGAGAGTTTCCAAGAGACCCAGTACTTC
CASSPERESFQETQYF
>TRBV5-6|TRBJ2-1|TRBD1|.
TGTGCCAGCAGCTTCTACGGACAACTAGACAGGGGTATGGACAATGAGCAGTTCTTC
CASSFYGQLDRGMDNEQFF
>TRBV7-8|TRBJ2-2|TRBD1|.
TGTGCCAGCAGGGAGATTGGACAGGGGAGGACCGGGGAGCTGTTTTTT
CASREIGQGRTGELFF